These 27 T cell receptor beta chains came from one sample sequenced in a study of T cell responses to AZD1222 COVID-19 vaccine. Measured with immunoSEQ multiplex PCR; TCRdb has only the in-frame clones, and not every one. The sample shows 150,000 to 200,000 clones, approximately 95% of them seen only once. This specimen consisted of peripheral blood, obtained on day 0 of AZD1222 vaccination. Every receptor here comes from an adult in good health.

This rearrangement joins TRBV3-1 (or the pseudogene TRBV3-2) to TRBJ2-5, with 9 positions matching TRBD2. This CDR3 comprises 16 residues. Per the germline V gene, CDR1 is LGHDT and CDR2 is YNNKEL (reference sequence). With V trimmed by 4 bases and J by 4 bases, 10 bases remained unmatched. The CDR3 sequence is CASSPWRAGGTETQYF. The CDR3 DNA reads as TGTGCCAGCAGCCCCTGGCGAGCGGGAGGCACAGAGACCCAGTACTTC.

The chain employs TRBV2 and TRBJ1-4; D gene ambiguous. Germline CDR1 SNHLY, CDR2 FYNNEI. This CDR3 contains 14 residues. V gave up 4 bases and J gave up 7 bases, with 13 bases separating them. CDR3 bases: TGTGCCAGCAGTGGGAACGGAGTGGGTGAAAAACTGTTTTTT. Its translation is CASSGNGVGEKLFF.

The genes are TRBV19 and TRBJ1-4; D gene unclear. CDR1 is LNHDA, CDR2 SQIVND, per germline (reference sequence). The V end lost 3 bases, the J end lost 7 bases, and 12 bases lay between the germline ends. The CDR3 runs 14 residues. DNA for the CDR3: TGTGCCAGTAGTATTTTATCCGGCGGTGAAAAACTGTTTTTT. Its translation: CASSILSGGEKLFF. Variable domain in full (rest from reference TRBV19 and TRBJ1-4): DGGITQSPKYLFRKEGQNVTLSCEQNLNHDAMYWYRQDPGQGLRLIYYSQIVNDFQKGDIAEGYSVSREKKESFPLTVTSAQKNPTAFYLCASSILSGGEKLFFGSGTQLSVL.

The rearrangement joins TRBV5-1 to TRBJ1-1, with a possible D match to TRBD1 (5 bases). Germline loops: CDR1 SGHRS, CDR2 YFSETQ. The CDR3 runs 15 residues. V was pared by 5 bases and J by 0 bases, with 14 bases between. The CDR3 DNA is TGCGCCAGCAGACGACAGCCAGAATTGAACACTGAAGCTTTCTTT. The encoded protein is CASRRQPELNTEAFF.

The chain joins TRBV7-9 to TRBJ1-5; D is ambiguous. Germline-derived CDR1 and CDR2 are SEHNR and FQNEAQ (reference sequence). The CDR3 has 12 residues. V shed 5 bases and J shed 3 bases, with 5 bases lying between them. The CDR3 here is CASSHDNQPQHF. In nucleotides, the CDR3 is TGTGCCAGCAGCCATGACAATCAGCCCCAGCATTTT.

The chain joins TRBV18 to TRBJ1-6, with TRBD1 identical over 7 bases. CDR3 length: 15 residues. V lost 3 bases and J lost 7; bases outside the gene matches: 6. CDR1 KGHSH and CDR2 LQKENI come from the germline V gene. The CDR3 sequence: CASSPTGQANSPLHF. Here the CDR3 DNA reads TGTGCCAGCTCACCCACCGGACAGGCGAATTCACCCCTCCACTTT.

This sequence joins TRBV7-9 and TRBJ2-7; 9 bases line up with TRBD1. Germline V lookup: CDR1 SEHNR, CDR2 FQNEAQ (reference sequence). The length of the CDR3 is 16 residues. Unmatched junction bases numbered 10, after V lost 1 base and J lost 6 bases. The CDR3 DNA is TGTGCCAGCAGCTTAGGGATTCCGGGACAGGGTAGCGAGCAGTACTTC. Its protein product is CASSLGIPGQGSEQYF. Looking up the rest from reference TRBV7-9 and TRBJ2-7 gives the full variable domain: DTGVSQNPRHKITKRGQNVTFRCDPISEHNRLYWYRQTLGQGPEFLTYFQNEAQLEKSRLLSDRFSAERPKGSFSTLEIQRTEQGDSAMYLCASSLGIPGQGSEQYFGPGTRLTVT.

At least ten counts were recorded for this clone. This chain connects TRBV18 to TRBJ1-2; no firm D call. CDR1 is KGHSH and CDR2 is LQKENI in the germline V gene. The CDR3 length is 15 residues. Trimming pared 1 base from V and 2 bases from J, leaving 11 bases between. The DNA for the CDR3 is TGTGCCAGCTCACCACGGTCTGATCCGAACTATGGCTACACCTTC. It translates to CASSPRSDPNYGYTF.

V and J are TRBV5-6 and TRBJ2-7, with TRBD2 identical over 7 bases. The CDR3 is 13 amino acids. Germline CDR1 SGHDT, CDR2 YYEEEE. Losses at the gene ends were 4 bases for V and 5 bases for J; bases not matched to a gene: 6. The CDR3: CASSRGLVNEQYF. The CDR3 DNA follows: TGTGCCAGCAGCCGAGGACTAGTTAACGAGCAGTACTTC.

The CDR3 DNA follows: TGTGCCACCTCAAGCGGGAGAAAAGAGACCCAGTACTTC. This sequence encodes CATSSGRKETQYF. The chain links TRBV24-1 to TRBJ2-5, with 8 bases matching TRBD2. The CDR3 spans 13 residues. J gave up 3 bases and V 9 bases, and 5 bases lay outside the gene matches. Germline V gene sequence: CDR1 KGHDR, CDR2 SFDVKD.

V and J are TRBV3-1 (or the pseudogene TRBV3-2) and TRBJ2-7; TRBD2 matches at 8 bases. CDR3 length equals 15 residues. Per the germline V gene, CDR1 is LGHDT and CDR2 is YNNKEL (reference sequence). The junction had 4 bases not matched to a gene; V was cut back by 1 base and J by 2 bases. CDR3 DNA sequence: TGTGCCAGCAGCCAAGCTCATAGCGGGGCCTACGAGCAGTACTTC. This gives the protein CASSQAHSGAYEQYF.

V and J are TRBV13 and TRBJ2-1, with TRBD2 matching over 8 bases. Unmatched junction bases numbered 3, after V lost 2 bases and J lost 6 bases. The CDR3 spans 14 residues. Looked up from germline, CDR1 is PRHDT and CDR2 is FYEKMQ (reference sequence). CDR3 protein: CASSLRTSGNEQFF. The CDR3 bases are TGTGCCAGCAGCTTAAGAACTAGCGGCAATGAGCAGTTCTTC.

This chain uses TRBV5-1 with TRBJ1-1; D not resolved. Looked up from germline, CDR1 is SGHRS and CDR2 is YFSETQ. V shed 0 bases and J shed 1 base, with 10 bases lying between them. This CDR3 comprises 15 residues. The chain's CDR3 is CASSLEILKNTEAFF. In DNA form, the CDR3 reads TGCGCCAGCAGCTTGGAGATTCTCAAGAACACTGAAGCTTTCTTT.

The chain couples TRBV18 to TRBJ1-1; the match to TRBD1 covers 11 bases. CDR1 is KGHSH, CDR2 LQKENI, per germline. V gave up 4 bases and J gave up 3 bases; unmatched junction bases: 1. CDR3 length: 14 amino acids. CDR3 sequence reads: CASSLGQGDTEAFF. The CDR3 bases are TGTGCCAGCTCACTGGGACAGGGGGACACTGAAGCTTTCTTT.

V and J are TRBV18 and TRBJ2-7; 13 bases are shared with TRBD2. V dropped 1 base and J dropped 3; count of bases not matched to a gene: 6. CDR1 and CDR2 from the germline V gene are KGHSH and LQKENI. This CDR3 has 17 amino acids. The CDR3, as DNA: TGTGCCAGCTCACCACTCGGGACTAGCGGGGTAGGCTACGAGCAGTACTTC. Translated: CASSPLGTSGVGYEQYF.

This chain joins TRBV3-1 (or the pseudogene TRBV3-2) and TRBJ2-5; D uncertain. This CDR3 is 12 amino acids long. The germline gives CDR1 LGHDT, CDR2 YNNKEL (reference sequence). V was cut by 4 bases and J by 3 bases, with 6 bases left in between. DNA for the CDR3: TGTGCCAGCAGCCGAATTGAAGAGACCCAGTACTTC. This gives the protein CASSRIEETQYF.

V and J are TRBV25-1 and TRBJ2-1; maybe TRBD2 (7 bases). The CDR3 length is 14 residues. In germline, CDR1 is MGHDK, CDR2 SYGVNS. Trimming took 8 bases from V and 4 from J, leaving 15 bases between them. CDR3 sequence: CASSLRGAYNEQFF. For the CDR3, the DNA is TGTGCCAGCTCCTTACGGGGGGCATACAATGAGCAGTTCTTC.

This chain joins TRBV24-1 and TRBJ2-3, with no clear D. CDR1 is KGHDR and CDR2 is SFDVKD in the germline V gene. The CDR3 spans 15 residues. Trimming took off 3 bases at V and 1 base at J, with 10 bases between the two ends. The CDR3 DNA follows: TGTGCCACCAGTGATCGACGGAGTGGCACAGATACGCAGTATTTT. Protein sequence: CATSDRRSGTDTQYF.

The chain couples TRBV5-8 to TRBJ2-7; TRBD1 aligns across 7 bases. The CDR3 sequence is 13 residues long. Germline trimming cut 4 bases from V and 3 bases from J; bases unmatched to any gene: 4. Germline-derived CDR1 and CDR2 are SGHTS and YDEGEE. The CDR3 protein is CASSPRQGYEQYF. The CDR3, as DNA: TGTGCCAGCAGCCCTAGACAGGGCTACGAGCAGTACTTC.

DNA of the CDR3: TGTGCCAGCAGCCACGACTCCCTTCGTTTCACTGAAGCTTTCTTT. It codes for CASSHDSLRFTEAFF. The V and J genes are TRBV14 and TRBJ1-1; the D is unclear. The CDR3 is made up of 15 amino acids. Trimming took 3 bases from V and 4 from J, leaving 15 bases between them. Germline lookup yields CDR1 SGHDN and CDR2 FVKESK.

The V gene is TRBV6-5, the J gene TRBJ1-1; D remains ambiguous. The germline V gene has CDR1 MNHEY and CDR2 SVGAGI. This CDR3 is 11 amino acids long. The germline V and J ends were trimmed by 7 bases and 8 bases, with 11 bases remaining between them. The chain's CDR3 is CASTLGTEAFF. In DNA form, the CDR3 reads TGTGCCAGCACCCTGGGAACAGAAGCTTTCTTT.

This clone has only a few counts. V and J are TRBV19 and TRBJ2-1; D call uncertain. The germline V gene has CDR1 LNHDA and CDR2 SQIVND (reference sequence). The CDR3 has 12 residues. Trimming removed 5 bases from V and 9 bases from J, with 11 bases in between. The chain's CDR3 is CASSPPNVEQFF. The CDR3, as DNA: TGTGCCAGTAGTCCTCCTAACGTTGAGCAGTTCTTC.

The genes are TRBV11-3 and TRBJ2-5, with 7 positions matching TRBD2. Germline CDR1 reads SGHNT; CDR2 reads YENEEA. After removal of 1 base from V and 2 bases from J, the junction contained 4 bases not matched to a gene. The CDR3 runs to 15 residues. This chain's CDR3 is CASSLGLAVQETQYF. In DNA form, the CDR3 reads TGTGCCAGCAGCTTAGGGCTAGCGGTTCAAGAGACCCAGTACTTC.

A single count supports this clone. J is TRBJ2-2 and V is TRBV6-1, with TRBD1 matching 7 bases. With 2 bases clipped from V and 7 bases from J, the junction kept 7 bases outside the gene matches. Germline loops: CDR1 MNHNS, CDR2 SASEGT. The CDR3 contains 15 residues. The CDR3 DNA reads as TGTGCCAGCAGTGAATGGGACAGTGGGGACGGGGAGCTGTTTTTT. This translates into CASSEWDSGDGELFF.

Note on this clone: Germline and junction disagree at one end, which may indicate a read error. The chain uses TRBV10-1 and TRBJ2-7; no clear D. The CDR3 is 13 residues long. Germline CDR1 and CDR2: WNHNN and SYGVQD (reference sequence). CDR3 region: CASSAARSSEQYF. The CDR3 DNA reads as TGCGCCAGCAGTGCTGCCCGTTCCTCCGAGCAGTACTTC.

The V call is TRBV6-5, the J call TRBJ1-1; D gene uncertain. Trimming removed 0 bases at V and 0 bases at J, with 11 bases between. This CDR3 has 16 residues. Germline V lookup: CDR1 MNHEY, CDR2 SVGAGI. The CDR3 DNA sequence: TGTGCCAGCAGTTACTCGGCCTATACACTGAACACTGAAGCTTTCTTT. It specifies CASSYSAYTLNTEAFF.

The V call is TRBV3-1 (or the pseudogene TRBV3-2), the J call TRBJ2-7; D ambiguous. Per germline, CDR1 LGHDT and CDR2 YNNKEL (reference sequence). Trimming took off 0 bases at V and 4 bases at J, with 4 bases between the two ends. The CDR3 contains 12 residues. CDR3 nucleotide sequence: TGTGCCAGCAGCCAAGATATGTACGAGCAGTACTTC. Protein sequence: CASSQDMYEQYF.